This T cell receptor beta chain was found in a study of regulatory T cells in long-lasting Graves disease. J was trimmed by 7 bases and V by 0 bases; bases with no gene match: 6. Per the germline V gene, CDR1 is SGDLS and CDR2 is YYNGEE. The CDR3 contains 15 residues. Time point denoted: newly diagnosed GD, antithyroid drugs for less than 3 months. From RNA extracted from PBMCs, the TCR library was made. HTBI primers from iRepertoire and Arm-PCR of CDR3 regions yielded the TCR beta libraries. Using its own MiXCR run on the multiplex PCR reads, TCRdb lists one record per CDR3 protein. Of 350,000 to 500,000 distinct CDR3 sequences in the sample, roughly 15% are singletons; the top ten hold about 23%. This same sample was also taken into another study, of T cells in Graves' hyperthyroidism and ophthalmopathy.

The TCR comes from a woman aged 18-29 years with Graves disease. The sample here was peripheral blood mononuclear cells (PBMCs), taken at new diagnosis, from a patient treated with antithyroid drugs. The V and J genes are TRBV9 and TRBJ2-1; 8 positions match TRBD2. The CDR3 DNA is TGTGCCAGCAGCGTAGAAGCGGGAGCGAGTAATGAGCAGTTCTTC. Translated, it gives CASSVEAGASNEQFF.